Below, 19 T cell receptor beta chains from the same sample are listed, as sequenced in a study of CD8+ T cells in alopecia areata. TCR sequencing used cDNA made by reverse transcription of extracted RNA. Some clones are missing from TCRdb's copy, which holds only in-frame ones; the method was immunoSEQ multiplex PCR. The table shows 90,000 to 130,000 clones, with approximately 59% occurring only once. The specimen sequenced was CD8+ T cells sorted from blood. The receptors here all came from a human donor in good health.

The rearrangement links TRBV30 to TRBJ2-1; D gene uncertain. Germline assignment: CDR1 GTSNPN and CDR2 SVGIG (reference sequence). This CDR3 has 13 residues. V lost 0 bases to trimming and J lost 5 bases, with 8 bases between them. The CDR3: CAWSVLLHNEQFF. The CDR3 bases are TGTGCCTGGAGTGTATTACTGCACAATGAGCAGTTCTTC.

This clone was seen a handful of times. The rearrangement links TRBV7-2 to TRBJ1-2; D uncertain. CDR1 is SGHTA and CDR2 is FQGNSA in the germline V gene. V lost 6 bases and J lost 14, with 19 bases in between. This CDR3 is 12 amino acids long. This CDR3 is CASRSEVAEQTF. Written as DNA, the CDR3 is TGTGCCAGCAGGTCAGAGGTGGCAGAGCAAACCTTC.

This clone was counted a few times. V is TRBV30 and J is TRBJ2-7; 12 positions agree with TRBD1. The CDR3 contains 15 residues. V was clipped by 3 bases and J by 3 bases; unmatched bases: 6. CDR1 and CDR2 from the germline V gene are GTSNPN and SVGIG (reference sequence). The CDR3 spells CAWSGGTGGFYEQYF. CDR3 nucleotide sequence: TGTGCCTGGAGCGGTGGGACAGGGGGCTTCTACGAGCAGTACTTC.

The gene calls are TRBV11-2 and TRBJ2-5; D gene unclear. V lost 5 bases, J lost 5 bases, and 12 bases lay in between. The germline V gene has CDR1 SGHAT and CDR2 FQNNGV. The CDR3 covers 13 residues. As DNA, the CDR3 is TGTGCCAGCAGCGCGGCCTTGTCCGAGACCCAGTACTTC. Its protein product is CASSAALSETQYF.

The CDR3 sequence: CASRMSVQGRYEQYF. CDR3 nucleotide sequence: TGTGCCAGCAGAATGTCCGTGCAGGGGCGCTACGAGCAGTACTTC. The chain has TRBV7-9 and TRBJ2-7, with D maybe TRBD1 (6 bases). The V end lost 6 bases, the J end lost 3 bases, and 18 bases lay between the germline ends. The germline gives CDR1 SEHNR, CDR2 FQNEAQ (reference sequence). CDR3 size: 15 residues.

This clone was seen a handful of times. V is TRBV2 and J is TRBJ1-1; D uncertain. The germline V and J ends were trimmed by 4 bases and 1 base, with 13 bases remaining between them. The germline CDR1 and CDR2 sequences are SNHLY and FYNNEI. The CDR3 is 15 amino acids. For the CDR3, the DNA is TGTGCCAGCAGTGTGTGGGCGGCATCGAACACTGAAGCTTTCTTT. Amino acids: CASSVWAASNTEAFF.

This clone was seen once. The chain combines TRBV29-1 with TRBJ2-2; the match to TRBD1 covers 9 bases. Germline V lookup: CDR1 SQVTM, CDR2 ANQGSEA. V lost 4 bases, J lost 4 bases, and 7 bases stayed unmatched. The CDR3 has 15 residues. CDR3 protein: CSVGGQGQGTGELFF. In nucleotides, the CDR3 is TGCAGCGTTGGGGGACAGGGTCAAGGCACCGGGGAGCTGTTTTTT.

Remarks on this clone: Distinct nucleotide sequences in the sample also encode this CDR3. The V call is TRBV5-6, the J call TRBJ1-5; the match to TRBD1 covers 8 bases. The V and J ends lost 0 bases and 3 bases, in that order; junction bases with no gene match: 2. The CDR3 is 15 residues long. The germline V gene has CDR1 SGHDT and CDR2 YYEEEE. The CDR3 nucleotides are TGTGCCAGCAGCTTGGGGACAGGGACCAATCAGCCCCAGCATTTT. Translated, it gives CASSLGTGTNQPQHF.

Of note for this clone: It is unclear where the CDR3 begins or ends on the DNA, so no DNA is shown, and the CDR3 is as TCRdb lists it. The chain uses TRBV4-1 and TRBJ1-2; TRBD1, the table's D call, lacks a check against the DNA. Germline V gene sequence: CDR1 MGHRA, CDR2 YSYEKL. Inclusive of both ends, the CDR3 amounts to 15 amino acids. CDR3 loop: CASSLRARGYYGYTF.

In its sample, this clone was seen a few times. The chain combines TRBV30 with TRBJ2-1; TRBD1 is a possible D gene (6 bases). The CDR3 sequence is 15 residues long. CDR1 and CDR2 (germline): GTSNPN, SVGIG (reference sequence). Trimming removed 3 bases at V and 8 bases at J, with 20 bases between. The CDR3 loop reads CAWRPQGFSLDEQFF. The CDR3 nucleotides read TGTGCCTGGAGGCCACAGGGATTTAGTCTTGATGAGCAGTTCTTC.

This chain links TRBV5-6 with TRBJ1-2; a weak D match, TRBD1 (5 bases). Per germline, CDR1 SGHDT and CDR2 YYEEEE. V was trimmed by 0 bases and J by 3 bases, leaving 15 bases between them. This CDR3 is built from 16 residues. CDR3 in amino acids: CASSLEGSEGYYGYTF. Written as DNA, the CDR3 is TGTGCCAGCAGCTTGGAAGGATCGGAGGGGTACTATGGCTACACCTTC.

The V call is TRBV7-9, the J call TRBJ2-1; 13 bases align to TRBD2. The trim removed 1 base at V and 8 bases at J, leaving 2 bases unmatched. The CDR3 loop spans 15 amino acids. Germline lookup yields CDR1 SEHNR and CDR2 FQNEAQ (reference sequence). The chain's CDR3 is CASSLGTSGGYEQFF. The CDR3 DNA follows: TGTGCCAGCAGCTTAGGGACTAGCGGGGGATATGAGCAGTTCTTC.

The CDR3 here is CSVVRQGHHCGYTF. The CDR3 nucleotides are TGCAGCGTCGTGAGACAGGGGCACCACTGTGGCTACACCTTC. The chain links TRBV29-1 to TRBJ1-2, with 8 bases fitting TRBD1. Germline-derived CDR1 and CDR2 are SQVTM and ANQGSEA. CDR3 length: 14 amino acids. The J segment lost 7 bases and the V segment lost 6 bases, leaving 13 bases of the junction unmatched.

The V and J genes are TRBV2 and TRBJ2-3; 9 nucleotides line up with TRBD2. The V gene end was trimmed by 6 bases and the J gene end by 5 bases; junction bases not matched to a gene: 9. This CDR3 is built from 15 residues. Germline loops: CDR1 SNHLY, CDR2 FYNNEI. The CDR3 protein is CASREALAGLDTQYF. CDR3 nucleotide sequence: TGTGCCAGCAGGGAGGCCCTAGCGGGGTTAGATACGCAGTATTTT.

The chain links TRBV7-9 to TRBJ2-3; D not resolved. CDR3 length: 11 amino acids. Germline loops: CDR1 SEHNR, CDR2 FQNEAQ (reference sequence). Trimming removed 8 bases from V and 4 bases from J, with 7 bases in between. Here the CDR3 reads CASESSDTQYF. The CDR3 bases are TGTGCCAGCGAGTCCTCAGATACGCAGTATTTT.

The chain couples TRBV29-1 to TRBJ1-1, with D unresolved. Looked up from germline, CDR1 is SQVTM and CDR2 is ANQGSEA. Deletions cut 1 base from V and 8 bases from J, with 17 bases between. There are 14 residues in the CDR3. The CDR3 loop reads CSVEVGNLFAEAFF. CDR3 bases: TGCAGCGTTGAAGTAGGGAATCTGTTTGCGGAAGCTTTCTTT.

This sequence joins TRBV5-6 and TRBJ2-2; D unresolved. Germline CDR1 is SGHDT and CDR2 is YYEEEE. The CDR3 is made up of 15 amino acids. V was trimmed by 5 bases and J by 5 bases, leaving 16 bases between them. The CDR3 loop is CASSLDLMGTGELFF. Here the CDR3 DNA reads TGTGCCAGCAGTCTAGACCTTATGGGGACCGGGGAGCTGTTTTTT.

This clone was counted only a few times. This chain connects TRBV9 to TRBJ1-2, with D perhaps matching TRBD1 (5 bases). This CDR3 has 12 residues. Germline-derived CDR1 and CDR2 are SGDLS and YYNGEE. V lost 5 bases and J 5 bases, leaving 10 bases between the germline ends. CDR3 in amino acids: CASRNKGYGYTF. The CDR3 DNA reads TGTGCCAGCAGGAATAAGGGGTATGGCTACACCTTC.

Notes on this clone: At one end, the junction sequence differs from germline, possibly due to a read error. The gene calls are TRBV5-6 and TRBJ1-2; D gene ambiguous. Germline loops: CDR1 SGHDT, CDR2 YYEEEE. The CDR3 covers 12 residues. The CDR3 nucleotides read TGTGCCAGCAGCTTGGCTAATTATGGCTACACCTTC. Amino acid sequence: CASSLANYGYTF.